These T cell receptor beta chains were read from a single sample in a study of CXCR3-negative and CXCR3-positive naive CD8 T cells. Using the 5' RACE reads, TCRdb records one entry per CDR3 protein without DNA. This sample's table reports approximately 130,000 distinct CDR3 sequences. Source material: naive CXCR3+ CD8+ T cells from blood. The origin of the receptors is a human donor in good health. Some clones in this sample may be carry-over from other donors' samples. The CDR3 runs from the conserved cysteine through the conserved F or W. Fields, in order: V gene, CDR3 length, J gene, CDR3 protein.

>TRBV25-1|16|TRBJ2-5
CASSDHRQAIQETQYF
>TRBV9|15|TRBJ2-5
CASSVEGTNLGTQYF
>TRBV29-1|12|TRBJ2-7
CSVEPGTNEQYF
>TRBV20-1|14|TRBJ2-7
CSAPPRPRPYEQYF
>TRBV7-9|17|TRBJ2-7
CASSLALTVQGLHEQYF
>TRBV7-9|15|TRBJ2-1
CASSSTGDGYNEQFF
>TRBV29-1|12|TRBJ2-1
CSATLGNHEQFF
>TRBV7-9|11|TRBJ1-2
CASSLGHLYTF
>TRBV27|18|TRBJ2-1
CASRGISISERSYNEQFF
>TRBV29-1|13|TRBJ2-1
CSAFTGTYNEQFF
>TRBV20-1|13|TRBJ2-7
CSARSGSSYEQYF
>TRBV9|16|TRBJ2-1
CASSVEWRGGVNEQFF
>TRBV28|13|TRBJ2-1
CASSLDRDYEQFF
>TRBV7-6|14|TRBJ1-1
CASSMTEPNTEAFF
>TRBV11-2|17|TRBJ2-2
CASSDSGMVGNTGELFF
>TRBV9|16|TRBJ2-3
CASSVYLAGDEDTQYF
>TRBV28|15|TRBJ2-1
CASSRSDRENNEQFF
>TRBV5-1|16|TRBJ2-1
CAGSLAASGRADEQFF
>TRBV15|15|TRBJ1-5
CATSRDRYSNQPQHF
>TRBV29-1|16|TRBJ2-7
CSVELRGLDGFSEQYF
>TRBV7-9|13|TRBJ2-2
CASSLGPPGELFF